The clone carrying this T cell receptor (beta chain) showed up just a few times. Its antigen is currently unknown. The CDR3 covers 12 residues. Germline V gene lookup returns CDR1 LNHDA and CDR2 SQIVND (reference sequence). With 7 bases removed from V and 0 bases from J, the gap between germline ends came to 4 bases. TCR beta CDR3 region amplification was performed from RNA transcripts. Researchers ran a first-round RT-PCR on the TCR CDR3 using the HTBI primer set. TCRdb re-derived calls from the multiplex PCR reads in MiXCR, one entry per CDR3 protein. This sample has more than 300,000 distinct CDR3 sequences; around 14% occur once, and the top ten carry around 24%. These data are taken from a study of T cells in Graves' hyperthyroidism and ophthalmopathy. General study points: Among clonotypes expanded in thyroid above 0.001, most were also found in blood.

A lack of ophthalmopathy progression within 18 months defined stable Graves' hyperthyroidism. The study excluded patients with uncontrolled infection, other autoimmune disease, pregnancy or lactation. The V call is TRBV19, the J call TRBJ2-1; D not certain. The TCR originated in a woman between 25 and 40 years old with Graves' hyperthyroidism. Specimen: blood. The CDR3 nucleotides are TGTGCCAGTACTAGCTCCTACAATGAGCAGTTCTTC. Its protein is CASTSSYNEQFF.